The entry below gives a single T cell receptor (beta chain) sequence along with its context. As yet, its antigen is unknown. Assay used: immunoSEQ multiplex PCR; TCRdb lists only in-frame clones, some missing. Among 110,000 or so clones listed, more than 70% were seen once. The sample comes from a study of T cell responses to AZD1222 COVID-19 vaccine. Overall study results and limits: Repertoire sampling happened only post peak T cell response. Most donors were white British, females outnumbered males, and clonal diversity was possibly underestimated. Following two doses of AZD1222, Spike-specific TCR breadth and depth rose.

This specimen was peripheral blood, taken 28 days after the second AZD1222 dose. The receptor comes from an adult who received the AZD1222 COVID-19 vaccine.

CDR3: CASSPAGGNQPQHF. In nucleotides, the CDR3 is TGTGCCAGCAGTCCGGCTGGGGGCAATCAGCCCCAGCATTTT. This chain uses TRBV6-2 or TRBV6-3 with TRBJ1-5, with D unresolved. CDR1 is MNHEY, CDR2 SVGEGT, per germline. V gave up 5 bases and J gave up 2 bases, with 10 bases separating them. The CDR3 sequence is 14 residues long.